This entry lists 27 T cell receptor beta chains sequenced from one sample in a study of blood T cell repertoires in COVID-19. The repertoire was sequenced with immunoSEQ multiplex PCR; TCRdb's copy has only in-frame clones and lacks some. The sample yields under 250,000 clones, about 82% seen once. Source material: peripheral blood. The receptors stem from a woman in her sixties or seventies with COVID-19, enrolled during active disease.

The chain is built from TRBV18 and TRBJ1-1, with TRBD1 matching over 10 bases. V shed 1 base, J shed 7 bases, and the junction held 0 bases outside the gene matches. Looked up from germline, CDR1 is KGHSH and CDR2 is LQKENI. This CDR3 has 13 residues. The CDR3 region has the DNA TGTGCCAGCTCACCACGGACAGGGGGTGAAGCTTTCTTT. This gives the protein CASSPRTGGEAFF.

The V gene is TRBV7-3, the J gene TRBJ2-6; maybe TRBD2 (6 bases). The V and J ends lost 2 bases and 3 bases respectively, with 17 bases between them. This CDR3 comprises 18 residues. Germline CDR1 SGHTA, CDR2 FQGTGA. For the CDR3, the DNA is TGTGCCAGCAGCTTATCTCCAATCTCGGGGGATGGGGCCAACGTCCTGACTTTC. It specifies CASSLSPISGDGANVLTF.

The chain employs TRBV5-1 and TRBJ1-2; TRBD1 matches 7 bases. The germline gives CDR1 SGHRS, CDR2 YFSETQ. Trimming cost V 0 bases and J 4 bases; bases outside gene matches: 9. The CDR3 length is 16 residues. CDR3 DNA: TGCGCCAGCAGCTTGGTTGGGGCAGGGGGTGGCTATGGCTACACCTTC. Translation: CASSLVGAGGGYGYTF.

The CDR3 nucleotides are TGCGCCAGCAGCGGGCAGACCTCTGGGGCCAACGTCCTGACTTTC. It codes for CASSGQTSGANVLTF. The chain carries TRBV5-1 and TRBJ2-6, with D unclear. CDR3 length equals 15 residues. Trimming removed 4 bases at V and 0 bases at J, with 8 bases between. Germline V CDR1 and CDR2: SGHRS, YFSETQ.

The chain recombines TRBV5-1 with TRBJ2-2; the match to TRBD2 covers 9 bases. V was clipped by 2 bases and J by 2 bases; unmatched bases: 1. From germline, CDR1 is SGHRS and CDR2 YFSETQ. The CDR3 contains 15 residues. CDR3 residues: CASSLAGGNTGELFF. The CDR3 coding sequence is TGCGCCAGCAGCTTAGCGGGGGGAAACACCGGGGAGCTGTTTTTT.

This rearrangement joins TRBV27 to TRBJ1-1; 10 bases match TRBD1. The CDR3 spans 16 residues. Trimming removed 4 bases from V and 0 bases from J; junction bases left unmatched: 5. Per germline, CDR1 MNHEY and CDR2 SMNVEV (reference sequence). The chain's CDR3 is CASSSPDRGMNTEAFF. The CDR3 DNA follows: TGTGCCAGCAGTTCCCCGGACAGGGGGATGAACACTGAAGCTTTCTTT.

The chain joins TRBV6-1 to TRBJ2-5; 7 positions match TRBD1. Germline V CDR1 and CDR2: MNHNS, SASEGT. The V segment lost 4 bases and the J segment 0 bases; nucleotides outside the gene matches: 8. This CDR3 spans 16 amino acids. CDR3 sequence (DNA): TGTGCCAGCAGTGCCATCGCGACAGGGAACCAAGAGACCCAGTACTTC. It encodes CASSAIATGNQETQYF.

This chain joins TRBV4-2 and TRBJ2-5; D is undetermined. This CDR3 is built from 13 residues. V shed 6 bases and J shed 1 base, with 9 bases lying between them. Germline V gene sequence: CDR1 LGHNA, CDR2 YNFKEQ. The CDR3 sequence: CASSTVPQETQYF. In DNA form, the CDR3 reads TGTGCCAGCAGTACGGTACCCCAAGAGACCCAGTACTTC.

This sequence joins TRBV7-2 and TRBJ1-1; D is possibly TRBD1 (5 bases). V shed 3 bases and J shed 1 base, with 9 bases lying between them. Germline lookup yields CDR1 SGHTA and CDR2 FQGNSA. The CDR3 sequence is 14 residues long. The CDR3 spells CASSLGLRNTEAFF. The CDR3 coding sequence is TGTGCCAGCAGCTTGGGACTTAGGAACACTGAAGCTTTCTTT.

Here the CDR3 reads CAIRTGTGDLAQYF. The CDR3 DNA follows: TGTGCCATCAGAACCGGGACAGGGGACCTAGCCCAGTACTTC. V and J are TRBV10-3 and TRBJ2-5; 10 bases are shared with TRBD1. The CDR3 totals 14 residues. From germline, CDR1 is ENHRY and CDR2 SYGVKD. J was trimmed by 9 bases and V by 6 bases; bases with no gene match: 10.

The J gene is TRBJ1-6, the V gene TRBV27; 10 bases are a match to TRBD1. The J segment lost 6 bases and the V segment lost 5 bases, leaving 7 bases of the junction unmatched. The CDR3 is made up of 16 amino acids. Germline CDR1 MNHEY, CDR2 SMNVEV (reference sequence). DNA of the CDR3: TGTGCCAGCAGTATGCGACAGGGGGCAGGTAATTCACCCCTCCACTTT. Amino acid sequence: CASSMRQGAGNSPLHF.

J is TRBJ2-5 and V is TRBV5-1; a weak D match, TRBD1 (5 bases). The CDR3 loop spans 15 amino acids. Germline CDR1 and CDR2: SGHRS and YFSETQ. V gave up 4 bases and J gave up 4 bases, with 17 bases separating them. CDR3 region: CASSPAWGGAETQYF. CDR3 bases: TGCGCCAGCAGCCCAGCATGGGGTGGGGCAGAGACCCAGTACTTC.

V is TRBV6-5 and J is TRBJ2-7; 9 positions match TRBD1. V shed 0 bases, J shed 3 bases, and the junction held 3 bases outside the gene matches. Germline V gene lookup returns CDR1 MNHEY and CDR2 SVGAGI. The CDR3 is made up of 15 amino acids. CDR3 nucleotides: TGTGCCAGCAGTTACTCGATGACAGGGGGCTACGAGCAGTACTTC. Translated, it gives CASSYSMTGGYEQYF.

Only one count was recorded for this clone. This chain uses TRBV10-3 with TRBJ1-1; TRBD1 might be the D (5 bases). The length of the CDR3 is 12 residues. Germline-derived CDR1 and CDR2 are ENHRY and SYGVKD. V gave up 0 bases and J gave up 11 bases, with 10 bases separating them. CDR3 DNA sequence: TGTGCCATCAGTGAGTCGACCGGGGGGGCTTTCTTT. Its translation is CAISESTGGAFF.

J is TRBJ1-2 and V is TRBV7-3; D is undetermined. Per germline, CDR1 SGHTA and CDR2 FQGTGA. V lost 1 base and J 6 bases, leaving 15 bases between the germline ends. The CDR3 has 15 residues. The CDR3, as DNA: TGTGCCAGCAGCTTAAACCCAACAGCTTGGGATGGCTACACCTTC. It is translated as CASSLNPTAWDGYTF.

V is TRBV12-5 and J is TRBJ1-2, with D unresolved. The CDR3 consists of 15 residues. V was clipped by 1 base and J by 4 bases, with 13 bases between them. Germline V gives CDR1 LGHNT, CDR2 FRNRAP. This CDR3 reads CASGLGLTSFYGYTF. CDR3 nucleotide sequence: TGTGCTAGTGGTTTGGGGCTGACATCTTTCTATGGCTACACCTTC. The entire variable domain, with the rest obtained from reference TRBV12-5 and TRBJ1-2, is as follows: DARVTQTPRHKVTEMGQEVTMRCQPILGHNTVFWYRQTMMQGLELLAYFRNRAPLDDSGMPKDRFSAEMPDATLATLKIQPSEPRDSAVYFCASGLGLTSFYGYTFGSGTRLTVV.

The V call is TRBV19, the J call TRBJ1-3; tentatively, D is TRBD1 (6 bases). The germline V gene encodes CDR1 LNHDA and CDR2 SQIVND (reference sequence). There are 15 residues in the CDR3. V was clipped by 5 bases and J by 8 bases, with 19 bases between them. The chain's CDR3 is CASSPQQGTMYTIYF. The CDR3 DNA reads TGTGCCAGTAGTCCACAACAGGGTACGATGTACACCATATATTTT. Filled out from reference TRBV19 and TRBJ1-3, the complete variable domain reads DGGITQSPKYLFRKEGQNVTLSCEQNLNHDAMYWYRQDPGQGLRLIYYSQIVNDFQKGDIAEGYSVSREKKESFPLTVTSAQKNPTAFYLCASSPQQGTMYTIYFGEGSWLTVV.

Details on this clone: Other DNA sequences in this sample translate to the same CDR3. The chain recombines TRBV6-1 with TRBJ1-5, with D unclear. This CDR3 spans 14 amino acids. From germline, CDR1 is MNHNS and CDR2 SASEGT. V was trimmed by 1 base and J by 0 bases, leaving 4 bases between them. In DNA, the CDR3 is TGTGCCAGCAGTGAAGGTCGTAGCAATCAGCCCCAGCATTTT. This gives the protein CASSEGRSNQPQHF.

The V and J genes are TRBV11-2 and TRBJ2-7; unclear D gene. There are 12 residues in the CDR3. Deletions cut 5 bases from V and 6 bases from J, with 11 bases between. Germline assignment: CDR1 SGHAT and CDR2 FQNNGV. CDR3 coding DNA: TGTGCCAGCAGCATCAACCTAGGCGAGCAGTACTTC. Translated: CASSINLGEQYF. Variable domain in full (rest from reference TRBV11-2 and TRBJ2-7): EAGVAQSPRYKIIEKRQSVAFWCNPISGHATLYWYQQILGQGPKLLIQFQNNGVVDDSQLPKDRFSAERLKGVDSTLKIQPAKLEDSAVYLCASSINLGEQYFGPGTRLTVT.

CDR3 loop: CASSFGGVQPQHF. The CDR3 DNA is TGTGCCAGCAGCTTTGGGGGGGTTCAGCCCCAGCATTTT. The gene calls are TRBV7-2 and TRBJ1-5; D is perhaps TRBD1 (5 bases). Germline CDR1 SGHTA, CDR2 FQGNSA. The V end lost 3 bases, the J end lost 6 bases, and 9 bases lay between the germline ends. The CDR3 runs 13 residues. Combining the CDR3 with reference TRBV7-2 and TRBJ1-5 gives the whole variable domain GAGVSQSPSNKVTEKGKDVELRCDPISGHTALYWYRQSLGQGLEFLIYFQGNSAPDKSGLPSDRFSAERTGGSVSTLTIQRTQQEDSAVYLCASSFGGVQPQHFGDGTRLSIL.

This chain uses TRBV19 with TRBJ1-2, with 9 positions matching TRBD1. The CDR3 totals 14 residues. Germline loops: CDR1 LNHDA, CDR2 SQIVND (reference sequence). V lost 4 bases, J lost 9 bases, and 9 bases stayed unmatched. The CDR3 sequence is CASSTSGQGVRYTF. The CDR3 coding sequence is TGTGCCAGTAGTACCTCGGGACAGGGTGTTCGCTACACCTTC.

This CDR3 reads CASGGRSGDNSPLHF. CDR3 sequence (DNA): TGTGCCAGCGGCGGGAGGTCAGGAGATAATTCACCCCTCCACTTT. J is TRBJ1-6 and V is TRBV7-2; D not resolved. With 8 bases removed from V and 5 bases from J, the gap between germline ends came to 16 bases. The CDR3 sequence is 15 residues long. Looked up from germline, CDR1 is SGHTA and CDR2 is FQGNSA.

The chain couples TRBV7-3 to TRBJ1-2, with D tentatively TRBD1 (6 bases). CDR3 length: 13 residues. V was shortened by 6 bases and J by 6 bases, with 14 bases between the two germline ends. Germline V gene data show CDR1 as SGHTA and CDR2 as FQGTGA. CDR3: CASSPGTNHGYTF. The CDR3 DNA follows: TGTGCCAGCAGTCCCGGGACAAACCATGGCTACACCTTC.

This chain links TRBV6-2 or TRBV6-3 with TRBJ2-7, with 12 positions matching TRBD1. The CDR3 covers 17 residues. The V and J ends lost 6 bases and 9 bases, in that order; junction bases with no gene match: 18. Germline V lookup: CDR1 MNHEY, CDR2 SVGEGT. This CDR3 is CASSIMGAGTGGVRQYF. The CDR3 coding sequence is TGTGCCAGCAGCATTATGGGGGCCGGGACAGGGGGCGTTCGGCAGTACTTC.

The gene calls are TRBV9 and TRBJ1-3; D remains ambiguous. The CDR3 loop spans 17 amino acids. The V end lost 0 bases, the J end lost 0 bases, and 13 bases lay between the germline ends. Germline CDR1 and CDR2: SGDLS and YYNGEE. The CDR3 sequence is CASSVAQNPSSGNTIYF. CDR3 nucleotide sequence: TGTGCCAGCAGCGTAGCTCAGAATCCTTCCTCTGGAAACACCATATATTTT. Variable domain in full (rest from reference TRBV9 and TRBJ1-3): DSGVTQTPKHLITATGQRVTLRCSPRSGDLSVYWYQQSLDQGLQFLIQYYNGEERAKGNILERFSAQQFPDLHSELNLSSLELGDSALYFCASSVAQNPSSGNTIYFGEGSWLTVV.

The J gene is TRBJ1-6, the V gene TRBV12-3 or TRBV12-4; D gene ambiguous. This CDR3 comprises 12 residues. The V and J ends lost 5 bases and 10 bases respectively, with 9 bases between them. CDR3 sequence: CASSPIVSPLHF. In DNA form, the CDR3 reads TGTGCCAGCAGTCCTATCGTCTCACCCCTCCACTTT.

J is TRBJ1-1 and V is TRBV10-3; the match to TRBD1 covers 9 bases. This CDR3 has 16 residues. The germline CDR1 and CDR2 sequences are ENHRY and SYGVKD. V dropped 3 bases and J dropped 11; count of bases not matched to a gene: 16. The CDR3, as DNA: TGTGCCATCAGTGAAAGGGCCACAGGGGGCTCATCTGGGGCTTTCTTT. Protein sequence: CAISERATGGSSGAFF.